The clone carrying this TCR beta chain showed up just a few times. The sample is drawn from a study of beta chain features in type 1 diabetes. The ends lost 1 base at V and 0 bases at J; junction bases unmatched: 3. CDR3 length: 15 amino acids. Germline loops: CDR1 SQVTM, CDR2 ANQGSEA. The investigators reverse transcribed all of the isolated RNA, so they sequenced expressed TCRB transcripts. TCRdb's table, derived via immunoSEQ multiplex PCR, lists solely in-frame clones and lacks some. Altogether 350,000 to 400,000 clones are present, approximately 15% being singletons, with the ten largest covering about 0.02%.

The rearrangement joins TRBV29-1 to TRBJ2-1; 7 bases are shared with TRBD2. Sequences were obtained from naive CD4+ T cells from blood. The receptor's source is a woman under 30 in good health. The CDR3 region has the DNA TGCAGCGTTGAAGTGCGCGGGAGCTCCTACAATGAGCAGTTCTTC. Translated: CSVEVRGSSYNEQFF.